This T cell receptor beta chain was identified in a study of long-term antiretroviral therapy in people with HIV. CDR3 length equals 13 residues. V was trimmed by 2 bases and J by 4 bases, leaving 7 bases between them. The V gene's germline CDR1 is SGHDN and CDR2 FVKESK. The libraries were made with immunoSEQ v3.0 at survey level. In sequencing, roughly 35,000-55,000 T-cell genomes per sample were targeted. Assay: immunoSEQ multiplex PCR; the TCRdb copy retains only in-frame clones and omits some. The sample shows 20,000 to 25,000 clones, roughly 80% of them seen only once. Notes on the study in general: Comparison with controls showed narrower CDR3 length ranges in HIV repertoires.

Every HIV-positive participant received treatment in the United States. On this clone itself: Its matching antigen is unknown.

The sequence came from a woman under 40 with HIV. The chain joins TRBV14 to TRBJ2-3; D is unclear. The material was unsorted PBMCs, obtained 0.2 years after starting antiretroviral therapy. CDR3 nucleotides: TGTGCCAGCAGCCAATCGAGTGCAGATACGCAGTATTTT. This translates into CASSQSSADTQYF. Combining the CDR3 with reference TRBV14 and TRBJ2-3 gives the whole variable domain EAGVTQFPSHSVIEKGQTVTLRCDPISGHDNLYWYRRVMGKEIKFLLHFVKESKQDESGMPNNRFLAERTGGTYSTLKVQPAELEDSGVYFCASSQSSADTQYFGPGTRLTVL.